This is a list of T cell receptor beta chains from one sample in a study of blood T cell repertoires in COVID-19. Using immunoSEQ multiplex PCR, the repertoire was profiled, and TCRdb retains in-frame clones only, with some absent. The repertoire holds over 250,000 clones, with 80% to 90% as singletons. The source material was peripheral blood. The receptors come from a woman aged 70-85 years with acute or convalescent COVID-19. CDR3s include the opening cysteine and the closing phenylalanine or tryptophan. D genes are given only for firm matches. Expanded clones are given a class, and other clones once, few, many or no size at all.

V	size	J	D	DNA	CDR3
TRBV3-1/TRBV3-2	few	TRBJ2-7	TRBD2	TGTGCCAGCAGCCTTAGCGGGGGGGCCGGCGAGCAGTACTTC	CASSLSGGAGEQYF
TRBV6-2/TRBV6-3	.	TRBJ2-3	.	TGTGCCAGCAGCCCACTCCCGAGCACAGATACGCAGTATTTT	CASSPLPSTDTQYF
TRBV11-2	.	TRBJ2-7	TRBD2	TGTGCCAGCAGCCTAGTAGCGGGGGGGATCCACGAGCAGTACTTC	CASSLVAGGIHEQYF
TRBV5-1	few	TRBJ1-1	.	TGCGCCAGCAGCATAGACAGTGAGGTGGGGACTGAAGCTTTCTTT	CASSIDSEVGTEAFF
TRBV3-1/TRBV3-2	few	TRBJ1-1	.	TGTGCCAGCAGCGATCAGGGAAAAGCTTTCTTT	CASSDQGKAFF
TRBV7-8	.	TRBJ2-2	.	TGTGCCAGCAGCTTAGGACCGGCTCGGGGGGGGGAGCTGTTTTTT	CASSLGPARGGELFF
TRBV20-1	.	TRBJ1-2	.	TGCAGTGCTAGTGGGGGGGTGGGCTACACCTTC	CSASGGVGYTF
TRBV9	.	TRBJ1-4	TRBD1	TGTGCCAGCAGCCTGGGACAGGGGGCTGAAAAACTGTTTTTT	CASSLGQGAEKLFF
TRBV14	.	TRBJ2-1	TRBD2	TGTGCCAGCAGCCGAAGAAGGGGACTAGCGGGGGGCAGCTCCTACAATGAGCAGTTCTTC	CASSRRRGLAGGSSYNEQFF
TRBV7-2	.	TRBJ1-1	TRBD1	TGTGCCAGCAGCTATAGACAGGGATTAGGGGACACTGAAGCTTTCTTT	CASSYRQGLGDTEAFF